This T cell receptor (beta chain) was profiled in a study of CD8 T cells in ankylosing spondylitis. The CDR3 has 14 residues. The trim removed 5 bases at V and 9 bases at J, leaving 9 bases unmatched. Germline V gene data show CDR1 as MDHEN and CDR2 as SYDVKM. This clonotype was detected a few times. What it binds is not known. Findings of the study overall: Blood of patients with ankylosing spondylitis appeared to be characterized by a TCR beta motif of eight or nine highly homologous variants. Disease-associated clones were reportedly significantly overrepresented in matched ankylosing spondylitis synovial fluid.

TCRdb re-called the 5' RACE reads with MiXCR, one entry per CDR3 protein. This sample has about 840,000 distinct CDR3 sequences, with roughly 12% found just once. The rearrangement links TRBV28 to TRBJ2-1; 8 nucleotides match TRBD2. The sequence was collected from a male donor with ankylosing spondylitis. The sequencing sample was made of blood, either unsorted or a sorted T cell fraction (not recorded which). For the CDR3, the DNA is TGTGCCAGCAGTCCCGGGACTAGTAGCGCTGAGCAGTTCTTC. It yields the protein CASSPGTSSAEQFF.